Below are 3 T cell receptor beta chains sequenced from a single sample in a study of blood T cell repertoires in COVID-19. Assay used: immunoSEQ multiplex PCR; TCRdb lists only in-frame clones, some missing. The table has about 400,000 clones, 88% seen once. The sample comprised PBMCs or T cells enriched from blood (not recorded which). The receptors stem from a woman aged 40 to 50 with acute COVID-19.

The chain combines TRBV19 with TRBJ2-3; 11 positions agree with TRBD1. Unmatched junction bases numbered 12, after V lost 7 bases and J lost 0 bases. The CDR3 spans 18 residues. CDR1 is LNHDA and CDR2 is SQIVND in the germline V gene (reference sequence). CDR3 bases: TGTGCCAGTAAGATAACCGGGACAGGGGGTGCTAGCACAGATACGCAGTATTTT. Translated, it gives CASKITGTGGASTDTQYF.

The genes are TRBV12-3 or TRBV12-4 and TRBJ2-3; 7 bases are a match to TRBD2. The CDR3 is made up of 12 amino acids. Germline trimming cut 6 bases from V and 8 bases from J; bases unmatched to any gene: 5. CDR3: CASSPGGPTQYF. CDR3 DNA sequence: TGTGCCAGCAGCCCGGGGGGACCTACGCAGTATTTT.

The genes are TRBV7-9 and TRBJ1-6, with D possibly matching TRBD1 (6 bases). The CDR3 length is 15 residues. Trimming left V 2 bases short and J 7 bases short, with 12 bases between. The germline V gene encodes CDR1 SEHNR and CDR2 FQNEAQ (reference sequence). In DNA form, the CDR3 reads TGTGCCAGCAGCTTACAGGGGACATTAAATTCACCCCTCCACTTT. It yields the protein CASSLQGTLNSPLHF.